A single sample gave rise to the 12 T cell receptor beta chains below, sequenced in a study of OX40 agonist ivuxolimab in advanced cancers. This table comes from immunoSEQ multiplex PCR, and its TCRdb copy is limited to in-frame clones, with some not included. The sample includes 15,000 or so clones, roughly three quarters seen only once; the top ten take 35% to 40%. The source material was CD4+ or CD8+ T cells sorted from blood, sampled in a trial of the OX40 agonist ivuxolimab. These receptors originate from an adult with an advanced solid tumor such as melanoma, head and neck, liver or kidney cancer.

V and J are TRBV27 and TRBJ2-1, with 10 bases fitting TRBD2. V trimming: 3 bases; J trimming: 3 bases; junction bases outside the gene matches: 8. The CDR3 extends over 17 amino acids. Per germline, CDR1 MNHEY and CDR2 SMNVEV (reference sequence). The CDR3 loop reads CASSFLLAGVSYNEQFF. The CDR3 nucleotides read TGTGCCAGCAGTTTCCTTCTAGCGGGAGTAAGCTACAATGAGCAGTTCTTC.

This rearrangement joins TRBV6-5 to TRBJ2-3; D not certain. Germline loops: CDR1 MNHEY, CDR2 SVGAGI. The germline V and J ends were trimmed by 10 bases and 2 bases, with 16 bases remaining between them. This CDR3 has 14 amino acids. CDR3 in amino acids: CATGMTPDTDTQYF. The CDR3 coding sequence is TGTGCCACTGGAATGACCCCCGACACAGATACGCAGTATTTT.

V usage is TRBV6-4 and J usage is TRBJ2-1; unclear D gene. In germline, CDR1 is MRHNA, CDR2 SNTAGT. V was shortened by 9 bases and J by 8 bases, with 23 bases between the two germline ends. The CDR3 spans 15 residues. CDR3 nucleotide sequence: TGTGCCAGTCTACAGCCGGGCCCATTGGGCCATGAGCAGTTCTTC. It encodes CASLQPGPLGHEQFF.

This clone has only one observation. V and J are TRBV19 and TRBJ2-7; either TRBD1 or TRBD2 may supply D (5 bases each). The CDR3 covers 14 residues. The V gene lost 6 bases and the J gene lost 0 bases, with 12 bases spanning the gap. CDR1 LNHDA and CDR2 SQIVND come from the germline V gene (reference sequence). The CDR3 nucleotides are TGTGCCAGTAGGCCCGAGGGGAGCTCCTACGAGCAGTACTTC. This codes for CASRPEGSSYEQYF.

V is TRBV5-6 and J is TRBJ1-1; D is ambiguous. The CDR3 contains 11 residues. V shed 4 bases and J shed 6 bases, with 7 bases lying between them. Germline CDR1 SGHDT, CDR2 YYEEEE. The CDR3 DNA reads TGTGCCAGCAGCCATTTACCTGAAGCTTTCTTT. Protein: CASSHLPEAFF.

V and J are TRBV7-9 and TRBJ2-1; D is perhaps TRBD2 (6 bases). CDR1 is SEHNR, CDR2 FQNEAQ, per germline (reference sequence). The V end lost 8 bases, the J end lost 1 base, and 6 bases lay between the germline ends. This CDR3 comprises 12 residues. Here the CDR3 reads CASGGSYNEQFF. The CDR3 DNA reads as TGTGCCAGCGGGGGGTCCTACAATGAGCAGTTCTTC.

The V call is TRBV27, the J call TRBJ2-7; tentative D call: TRBD2 (6 bases). Germline V gene data show CDR1 as MNHEY and CDR2 as SMNVEV (reference sequence). The CDR3 has 15 residues. The V gene lost 3 bases and the J gene lost 0 bases, with 12 bases spanning the gap. CDR3 DNA sequence: TGTGCCAGCAGTTTCGGCGGGGCCAACTCCTACGAGCAGTACTTC. It codes for CASSFGGANSYEQYF.

J is TRBJ2-2 and V is TRBV27; D is undetermined. This CDR3 is 16 amino acids long. CDR1 is MNHEY and CDR2 is SMNVEV in the germline V gene (reference sequence). Between the trimmed V and J ends, which lost 1 base and 6 bases, there was a span of 15 bases. DNA of the CDR3: TGTGCCAGCAGTTTATTTCATGATGAGATTGCCGGGGAGCTGTTTTTT. Translating gives CASSLFHDEIAGELFF.

Only one count was recorded for this clone. The chain carries TRBV27 and TRBJ2-2, with 7 bases aligning to TRBD1. V was pared by 1 base and J by 6 bases, with 5 bases of the junction left unmatched. The CDR3 contains 15 residues. Germline-derived CDR1 and CDR2 are MNHEY and SMNVEV (reference sequence). CDR3 region: CASSLLGQGAGELFF. CDR3 DNA: TGTGCCAGCAGTTTATTGGGGCAGGGGGCCGGGGAGCTGTTTTTT.

J is TRBJ1-4 and V is TRBV28; 7 bases are shared with TRBD1. The CDR3 runs to 15 residues. V was pared by 6 bases and J by 8 bases, with 12 bases of the junction left unmatched. Germline lookup yields CDR1 MDHEN and CDR2 SYDVKM. CDR3 protein: CASRKPTGLGEKLFF. In DNA form, the CDR3 reads TGTGCCAGCAGAAAGCCGACAGGGCTCGGAGAAAAACTGTTTTTT. Supplemented by reference TRBV28 and TRBJ1-4, the full variable domain reads DVKVTQSSRYLVKRTGEKVFLECVQDMDHENMFWYRQDPGLGLRLIYFSYDVKMKEKGDIPEGYSVSREKKERFSLILESASTNQTSMYLCASRKPTGLGEKLFFGSGTQLSVL.

The V and J genes are TRBV25-1 and TRBJ1-1; TRBD1 matches at 7 bases. The length of the CDR3 is 12 residues. Germline assignment: CDR1 MGHDK and CDR2 SYGVNS. V gave up 5 bases and J gave up 5 bases; unmatched junction bases: 2. The CDR3 sequence: CASSLQGTEAFF. The CDR3 bases are TGTGCCAGCAGTCTACAGGGGACTGAAGCTTTCTTT. The variable domain in full, with the rest retrieved from reference TRBV25-1 and TRBJ1-1, is EADIYQTPRYLVIGTGKKITLECSQTMGHDKMYWYQQDPGMELHLIHYSYGVNSTEKGDLSSESTVSRIRTEHFPLTLESARPSHTSQYLCASSLQGTEAFFGQGTRLTVV.

The V and J genes are TRBV19 and TRBJ2-1; 7 positions match TRBD2. V trimming: 2 bases; J trimming: 3 bases; junction bases outside the gene matches: 10. CDR3 length: 17 residues. CDR1 is LNHDA, CDR2 SQIVND, per germline (reference sequence). CDR3 sequence: CASSINPREFFYNEQFF. In DNA, the CDR3 is TGTGCCAGTAGTATAAATCCGCGGGAGTTTTTCTACAATGAGCAGTTCTTC.